Below, one T cell receptor beta chain is given with its context. This clonotype showed up many times. Its antigen specificity is not known. Qualities for individual bases were not recorded, and no much larger clone is one base off. This sample is drawn from a study of T-cell reconstitution after alpha-beta-depleted transplantation in children (dated by TCRdb to 2016 to 2017). Regarding the study in general: Using TCR repertoire profiling, the study followed T-cell immune reconstitution in a quantitative way in children after TCRalphabeta/CD19-depleted allogeneic hematopoietic cell transplantation. What the study reported, not specific to this receptor: Over subsequent months, a decline in hyperexpanded clone frequencies was noted, and after one year, T-cell counts and TCRbeta diversity were mostly ascribed to newly produced T cells. The apparently early recovery of alphabetaT-cell counts about two months after transplant reportedly depended on only several hundred rapidly expanded clones that came from non-depleted graft cells. In some patients, the high TCRbeta diversity seen at day 60 was put down to recipient T cells and intrathymic progenitors that had survived conditioning.

Receptor libraries were prepared by PCR. Instrument on record: Illumina HiSeq 2500. TCR library preparation used molecular barcoding, with unique molecular identifiers applied to normalize quantification of the TCRbeta repertoire. TCRdb handled the public reads itself, with Q25 trimming in fastp and clone calling in MiXCR, and kept productive beta chains. Each entry is one CDR3 protein sequence, shown with its most common DNA and genes. Recorded for this sample are over 150,000 distinct CDR3 sequences; roughly 10% of them occurred a single time. Under 15% of the sample goes to the ten largest clones. What this sample's treatment or condition label stands for: allogeneic hematopoietic cell transplantation with graft depleted of TCRalphabeta T cells and CD19 B cells. TCRalphabeta/CD19-depleted allogeneic hematopoietic cell grafts were given to the transplant recipients, all of whom were children. The trim is 3 bases for V and 6 bases for J, with a gap of 5 bases between the germline ends. Looking up the germline V gene yields CDR1 SQVTM and CDR2 ANQGSEA. The CDR3 sequence holds 10 residues, the cysteine and phenylalanine included. The retained sequence is limited to the CDR3, 30 bases, with the frame set at the first base.

The clonotype was recovered from a boy aged 2-9 years with acute myeloid leukemia, due to receive a stem cell transplant. Recombination joined TRBV29-1 with TRBJ1-2, with no reliable assignment of the D segment. The sequencing used PBMCs, collected before TCRalphabeta/CD19-depleted stem cell transplant. Read as DNA, the sequence is TGCAGCGTTGATGGGCATGGCTACACCTTC. Its protein product is CSVDGHGYTF.